The following is a T cell receptor beta chain sequence with its context. Antigen: not known. The entry originates in a study of OX40 agonist ivuxolimab in advanced cancers. Across the whole study: The patients received ivuxolimab by intravenous route every 2 weeks at 0.01 to 10 mg/kg. The study reported partial responses in three patients: one hepatocellular carcinoma, two cutaneous melanoma.

Prior autoimmune disease or systemic immunosuppression barred patients. The repertoire was sequenced with immunoSEQ multiplex PCR; TCRdb's copy has only in-frame clones and lacks some. The repertoire holds fewer than 80,000 clones, with just under 85% as singletons. Study observations and caveats: Clonal expansion in partial responders at 0.1-3.0 mg/kg ranked among the lowest.

This material consisted of CD4+ or CD8+ T cells sorted from blood, taken in a trial of the OX40 agonist ivuxolimab. The TCR comes from an adult with an advanced solid tumor such as melanoma, head and neck, liver or kidney cancer.

The CDR3, as DNA: TGCGCCAGCAGCCAAGGTTCTCAGGCGGGCTCTGGAAACACCATATATTTT. The encoded protein is CASSQGSQAGSGNTIYF. V gene TRBV4-1 combines with J gene TRBJ1-3; D uncertain. Between the trimmed V and J ends, which lost 1 base and 0 bases, there was a span of 13 bases. Germline V CDR1 and CDR2: MGHRA, YSYEKL. The CDR3 loop spans 17 amino acids.